The 25 T cell receptor beta chains listed next were all sequenced from one sample in a study of cytomegalovirus exposure and HLA in healthy donors. The PCR made use of 60 Vbeta and 13 Jbeta primers. The data were produced by immunoSEQ multiplex PCR, yet TCRdb's version contains in-frame clones alone and is incomplete. The profile covers about 170,000 clones, with roughly 70% appearing a single time and about 2.7% taken by the ten largest. The source material was PBMCs. These receptors were taken from a woman in her forties or fifties in good health and CMV-seropositive.

This chain joins TRBV7-9 and TRBJ2-5, with D possibly being TRBD2 (5 bases). The germline CDR1 and CDR2 sequences are SEHNR and FQNEAQ (reference sequence). This CDR3 comprises 12 residues. Deletions cut 4 bases from V and 5 bases from J, with 8 bases between. CDR3 sequence reads: CASSSGGETQYF. In DNA form, the CDR3 reads TGTGCCAGCAGCTCCGGCGGGGAGACCCAGTACTTC.

The J gene is TRBJ2-5, the V gene TRBV7-9; D may be TRBD2 (5 bases). The germline V and J ends were trimmed by 2 bases and 5 bases, with 15 bases remaining between them. The CDR3 runs 15 residues. The germline V gene encodes CDR1 SEHNR and CDR2 FQNEAQ (reference sequence). The CDR3 is CASSLSLTTGETQYF. CDR3 sequence (DNA): TGTGCCAGCAGCTTATCTCTCACTACGGGGGAGACCCAGTACTTC.

The chain employs TRBV7-8 and TRBJ1-5, with TRBD1 matching over 8 bases. CDR1 and CDR2 from the germline V gene are SGHVS and FQNEAQ. V trimming: 4 bases; J trimming: 3 bases; junction bases outside the gene matches: 5. The CDR3 consists of 15 residues. CDR3 DNA sequence: TGTGCCAGCAGCTCTCAGGGGGCGCCCAATCAGCCCCAGCATTTT. Protein: CASSSQGAPNQPQHF.

J is TRBJ2-2 and V is TRBV6-4, with D tentatively TRBD1 (6 bases). Germline CDR1 and CDR2: MRHNA and SNTAGT. The CDR3 spans 14 residues. The V end was cut by 5 bases, the J end by 0 bases, with 7 bases between. CDR3 bases: TGTGCCAGCAGTAGGACAGCGAACACCGGGGAGCTGTTTTTT. Its protein is CASSRTANTGELFF.

This chain joins TRBV7-7 and TRBJ2-5; 7 bases map to TRBD2. V shed 5 bases, J shed 5 bases, and the junction held 8 bases outside the gene matches. From germline, CDR1 is SSHAT and CDR2 FNYEAQ (reference sequence). This CDR3 comprises 14 residues. The CDR3 DNA sequence: TGTGCCAGCAGCCTTTCGGACGGGGGGGAGACCCAGTACTTC. Translation: CASSLSDGGETQYF.

The V call is TRBV5-1, the J call TRBJ2-2; weak D call: TRBD2 (5 bases). This CDR3 region has 14 residues. Germline V CDR1 and CDR2: SGHRS, YFSETQ. V gave up 4 bases and J gave up 5 bases, with 12 bases separating them. The chain's CDR3 is CASSVTGSTGELFF. The DNA for the CDR3 is TGCGCCAGCAGCGTTACGGGGAGTACCGGGGAGCTGTTTTTT. The full variable domain, completed using reference TRBV5-1 and TRBJ2-2, is KAGVTQTPRYLIKTRGQQVTLSCSPISGHRSVSWYQQTPGQGLQFLFEYFSETQRNKGNFPGRFSGRQFSNSRSEMNVSTLELGDSALYLCASSVTGSTGELFFGEGSRLTVL.

This clone appeared a single time. The chain has TRBV27 and TRBJ2-1, with 14 bases aligning to TRBD2. The junction had 10 bases not matched to a gene; V was cut back by 5 bases and J by 4 bases. CDR3 length: 18 residues. Germline CDR1 is MNHEY and CDR2 is SMNVEV (reference sequence). CDR3 residues: CASSKTSGGGFLYNEQFF. CDR3 coding DNA: TGTGCCAGCAGTAAGACTAGCGGGGGGGGATTTCTTTACAATGAGCAGTTCTTC.

The CDR3 region is CASSRPSGGASYNEQFF. CDR3 coding DNA: TGTGCCAGCAGCCGCCCTAGCGGGGGGGCTTCCTACAATGAGCAGTTCTTC. This chain connects TRBV5-4 to TRBJ2-1, with 12 positions matching TRBD2. The CDR3 is 17 residues long. V was pared by 4 bases and J by 1 base, with 6 bases of the junction left unmatched. Germline values: CDR1 SGHNT, CDR2 YYREEE (reference sequence).

The sample holds a few counts of this clone. The chain is built from TRBV15 and TRBJ1-4, with D possibly matching TRBD1 (6 bases). V lost 0 bases and J 7 bases, leaving 18 bases between the germline ends. The CDR3 consists of 17 residues. CDR1 and CDR2 from the germline V gene are LNHNV and YYDKDF (reference sequence). For the CDR3, the DNA is TGTGCCACCAGCAGAGAGGAAGGGAACAGGGCCCGTGAAAAACTGTTTTTT. Amino acid sequence: CATSREEGNRAREKLFF.

The chain carries TRBV21-1 and TRBJ1-3; no DNA check was done on the table's D call, TRBD1. TRBV21-1 is described as a pseudogene. The CDR3 runs 20 residues. CDR3 region: CASSKASGKGTADSGNTIYF. The CDR3 DNA is TGTGCCAGCAGCAAAGCGTCGGGGAAGGGGACAGCGGATTCTGGAAACACCATATATTTT.

V gene TRBV10-3 combines with J gene TRBJ1-1; D is uncertain. This CDR3 is built from 11 residues. V lost 10 bases to trimming and J lost 6 bases, with 12 bases between them. Germline V gene sequence: CDR1 ENHRY, CDR2 SYGVKD. The chain's CDR3 is CATTVGSEAFF. The CDR3 nucleotides read TGTGCCACAACGGTCGGGTCTGAAGCTTTCTTT.

The J gene is TRBJ2-2, the V gene TRBV5-6, with D perhaps TRBD2 (6 bases). V lost 4 bases and J 2 bases, leaving 12 bases between the germline ends. The CDR3 is 15 amino acids. Germline assignment: CDR1 SGHDT and CDR2 YYEEEE. Written as DNA, the CDR3 is TGTGCCAGCAGCCTCACCGGGAGAAACACCGGGGAGCTGTTTTTT. This sequence encodes CASSLTGRNTGELFF.

In the case of this clone: The CDR3 does not end in the conserved phenylalanine or tryptophan, so this is likely a read error. V usage is TRBV4-1 and J usage is TRBJ2-2; a possible D gene is TRBD1 (6 bases). Germline loops: CDR1 MGHRA, CDR2 YSYEKL. This CDR3 region has 17 residues. V dropped 0 bases and J dropped 3 bases, with 14 bases sitting between them. The CDR3 loop is CASSQDSPGHYTGELFL. Written as DNA, the CDR3 is TGCGCCAGCAGCCAAGATTCCCCGGGACACTACACCGGGGAGCTGTTTCTT.

The chain has TRBV7-2 and TRBJ2-3; D may be TRBD2 (7 bases). CDR3 length: 15 residues. CDR1 and CDR2 from the germline V gene are SGHTA and FQGNSA. Trimming removed 0 bases from V and 5 bases from J, with 12 bases in between. CDR3 region: CASSLAGGALDTQYF. The CDR3, as DNA: TGTGCCAGCAGCTTAGCGGGGGGGGCCCTAGATACGCAGTATTTT.

The rearrangement joins TRBV30 to TRBJ1-1; tentative D call: TRBD1 (5 bases). Trimming removed 4 bases at V and 8 bases at J, with 17 bases between. The germline CDR1 and CDR2 sequences are GTSNPN and SVGIG (reference sequence). The length of the CDR3 is 13 residues. CDR3 residues: CAWNTVIPGEAFF. The CDR3 nucleotides read TGTGCCTGGAACACAGTCATTCCAGGGGAAGCTTTCTTT.

The chain has TRBV29-1 and TRBJ2-7; weak D call: TRBD1 (6 bases). There are 14 residues in the CDR3. V was shortened by 8 bases and J by 2 bases, with 19 bases between the two germline ends. Germline V gene data show CDR1 as SQVTM and CDR2 as ANQGSEA. In DNA form, the CDR3 reads TGCAGCACCTCCGGGGACAATTTAGCCTACGAGCAGTACTTC. This translates into CSTSGDNLAYEQYF.

The chain has TRBV5-1 and TRBJ2-2; 11 nucleotides agree with TRBD2. CDR3 length: 17 residues. The J segment lost 4 bases and the V segment lost 4 bases, leaving 9 bases of the junction unmatched. CDR1 is SGHRS, CDR2 YFSETQ, per germline. The CDR3 loop is CASSPLLAGVTTGELFF. CDR3 nucleotide sequence: TGCGCCAGCAGCCCGTTACTAGCGGGGGTTACCACCGGGGAGCTGTTTTTT. The full variable domain, completed using reference TRBV5-1 and TRBJ2-2, is KAGVTQTPRYLIKTRGQQVTLSCSPISGHRSVSWYQQTPGQGLQFLFEYFSETQRNKGNFPGRFSGRQFSNSRSEMNVSTLELGDSALYLCASSPLLAGVTTGELFFGEGSRLTVL.

The chain carries TRBV6-5 and TRBJ2-3; weak D call: TRBD1 (6 bases). V was trimmed by 6 bases and J by 3 bases, leaving 16 bases between them. Germline-derived CDR1 and CDR2 are MNHEY and SVGAGI. The CDR3 runs 15 residues. The CDR3 DNA reads TGTGCCAGCAGAAAGGACAGTTTGAGGACAGATACGCAGTATTTT. Amino acids: CASRKDSLRTDTQYF.

The chain has TRBV6-1 and TRBJ2-5; 7 bases match TRBD1. In germline, CDR1 is MNHNS, CDR2 SASEGT. V lost 6 bases to trimming and J lost 5 bases; unmatched junction nucleotides: 9. The CDR3 loop spans 14 amino acids. The CDR3 DNA reads TGTGCCAGCAGCCTGACAGGGTTCGGGGAGACCCAGTACTTC. Encoded protein: CASSLTGFGETQYF.

This chain uses TRBV6-5 with TRBJ1-2; D is perhaps TRBD1 (5 bases). CDR1 and CDR2 (germline): MNHEY, SVGAGI. The CDR3 runs 13 residues. V lost 7 bases, J lost 8 bases, and 17 bases lay in between. This CDR3 reads CASTPALWGGYTF. CDR3 nucleotide sequence: TGTGCCAGCACCCCCGCGTTGTGGGGCGGCTACACCTTC.

This clone appeared a few times. V usage is TRBV19 and J usage is TRBJ1-1; D might be TRBD1 (5 bases). Germline V gene data show CDR1 as LNHDA and CDR2 as SQIVND (reference sequence). Trimming removed 1 base at V and 6 bases at J, with 9 bases between. The CDR3 contains 13 residues. The CDR3: CASSIVGEAEAFF. CDR3 nucleotide sequence: TGTGCCAGTAGTATAGTGGGGGAGGCTGAAGCTTTCTTT. Filled out from reference TRBV19 and TRBJ1-1, the complete variable domain reads DGGITQSPKYLFRKEGQNVTLSCEQNLNHDAMYWYRQDPGQGLRLIYYSQIVNDFQKGDIAEGYSVSREKKESFPLTVTSAQKNPTAFYLCASSIVGEAEAFFGQGTRLTVV.

A few counts support this clone. The rearrangement joins TRBV4-1 to TRBJ1-1; tentative D call: TRBD1 (5 bases). Germline V gene data show CDR1 as MGHRA and CDR2 as YSYEKL. Trimming cost V 2 bases and J 3 bases, with 7 bases left between them. The CDR3 covers 13 residues. The DNA for the CDR3 is TGCGCCAGCAGCCAACTCAGGGACACTGAAGCTTTCTTT. Its protein product is CASSQLRDTEAFF.

This chain links TRBV2 with TRBJ1-3; D unresolved. Trimming shortened V by 3 bases and J by 4 bases, and 10 bases separated the two germline ends. This CDR3 has 14 residues. Germline V gene lookup returns CDR1 SNHLY and CDR2 FYNNEI. CDR3 coding DNA: TGTGCCAGCAGTGACCTGAAGCCGGGAAACACCATATATTTT. It specifies CASSDLKPGNTIYF.

A few counts support this clone. The chain carries TRBV9 and TRBJ2-1, with a weak D call TRBD2 (6 bases). CDR1 and CDR2 from the germline V gene are SGDLS and YYNGEE. The CDR3 has 15 amino acids. The V and J ends lost 4 bases and 5 bases respectively, with 16 bases between them. The CDR3 DNA follows: TGTGCCAGCAGCCCCTCGGGGCTAGCGAACAATGAGCAGTTCTTC. Translation: CASSPSGLANNEQFF. Full variable domain (remainder filled in from reference TRBV9 and TRBJ2-1): DSGVTQTPKHLITATGQRVTLRCSPRSGDLSVYWYQQSLDQGLQFLIQYYNGEERAKGNILERFSAQQFPDLHSELNLSSLELGDSALYFCASSPSGLANNEQFFGPGTRLTVL.

CDR3: CASSIQEGSEAFF. CDR3 nucleotides: TGTGCCAGCAGCATCCAAGAGGGAAGTGAAGCTTTCTTT. The rearrangement links TRBV7-9 to TRBJ1-1, with D uncertain. Germline CDR1 reads SEHNR; CDR2 reads FQNEAQ (reference sequence). The V and J ends lost 5 bases and 7 bases respectively, with 14 bases between them. This CDR3 region has 13 residues.